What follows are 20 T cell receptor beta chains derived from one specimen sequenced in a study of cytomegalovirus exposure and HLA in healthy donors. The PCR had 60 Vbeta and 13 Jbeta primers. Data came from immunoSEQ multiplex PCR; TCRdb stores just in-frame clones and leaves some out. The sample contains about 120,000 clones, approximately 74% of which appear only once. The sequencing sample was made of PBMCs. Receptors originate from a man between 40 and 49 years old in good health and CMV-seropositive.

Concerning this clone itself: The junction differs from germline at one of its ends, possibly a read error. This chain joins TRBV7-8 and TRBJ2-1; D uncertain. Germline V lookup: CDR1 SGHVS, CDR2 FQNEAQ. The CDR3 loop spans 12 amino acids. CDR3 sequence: CASSLTPFRIIF. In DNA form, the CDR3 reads TGTGCCAGCAGCTTAACTCCTTTTAGAATCATCTTC.

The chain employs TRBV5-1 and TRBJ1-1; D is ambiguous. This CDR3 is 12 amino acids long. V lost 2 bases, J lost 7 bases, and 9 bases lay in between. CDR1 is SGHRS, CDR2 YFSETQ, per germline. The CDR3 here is CASSFALGEAFF. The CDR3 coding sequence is TGCGCCAGCAGCTTCGCGCTTGGTGAAGCTTTCTTT.

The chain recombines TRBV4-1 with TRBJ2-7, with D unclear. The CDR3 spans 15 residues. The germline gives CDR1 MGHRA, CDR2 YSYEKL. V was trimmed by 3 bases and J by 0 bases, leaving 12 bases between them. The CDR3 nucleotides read TGCGCCAGCAGCCATCCAGGTGTGGCCTCCTACGAGCAGTACTTC. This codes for CASSHPGVASYEQYF.

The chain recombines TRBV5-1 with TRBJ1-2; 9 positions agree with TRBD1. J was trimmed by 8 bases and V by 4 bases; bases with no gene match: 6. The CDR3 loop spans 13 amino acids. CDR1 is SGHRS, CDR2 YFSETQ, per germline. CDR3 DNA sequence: TGCGCCAGCAGCGCCGGACAGGGGCCCGGCTACACCTTC. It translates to CASSAGQGPGYTF.

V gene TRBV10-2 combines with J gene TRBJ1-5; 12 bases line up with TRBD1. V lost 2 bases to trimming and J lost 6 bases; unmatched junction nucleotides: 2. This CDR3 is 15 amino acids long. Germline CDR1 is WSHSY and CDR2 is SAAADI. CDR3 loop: CASSEGTGGSQPQHF. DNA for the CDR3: TGCGCCAGCAGTGAGGGGACAGGGGGCAGTCAGCCCCAGCATTTT.

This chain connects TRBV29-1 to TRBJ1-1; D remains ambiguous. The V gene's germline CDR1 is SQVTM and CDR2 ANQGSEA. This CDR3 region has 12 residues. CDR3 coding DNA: TGCATGAGTTTTGGCGGGAACACTGAAGCTTTCTTT. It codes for CMSFGGNTEAFF.

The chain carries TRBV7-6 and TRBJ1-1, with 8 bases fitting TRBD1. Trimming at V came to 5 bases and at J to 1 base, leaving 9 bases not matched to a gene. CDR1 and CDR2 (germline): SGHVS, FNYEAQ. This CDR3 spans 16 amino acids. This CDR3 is CASSGPGQAKNTEAFF. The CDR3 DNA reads TGTGCCAGCAGCGGCCCGGGACAGGCGAAGAACACTGAAGCTTTCTTT.

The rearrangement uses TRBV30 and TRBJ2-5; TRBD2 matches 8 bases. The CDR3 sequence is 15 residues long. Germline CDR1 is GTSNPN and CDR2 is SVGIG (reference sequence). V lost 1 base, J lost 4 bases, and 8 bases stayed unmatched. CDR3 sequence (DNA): TGTGCCTGGAGTGCGGGACTAGGTGGTGGAGAGACCCAGTACTTC. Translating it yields CAWSAGLGGGETQYF.

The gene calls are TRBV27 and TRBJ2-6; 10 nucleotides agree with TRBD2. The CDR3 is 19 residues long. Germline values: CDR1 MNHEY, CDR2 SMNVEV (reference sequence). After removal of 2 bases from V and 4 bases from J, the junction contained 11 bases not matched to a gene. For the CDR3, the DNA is TGTGCCAGCAGTTTAGGAAGAAGCGGGGGGGCTGGGGGGGCCAACGTCCTGACTTTC. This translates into CASSLGRSGGAGGANVLTF.

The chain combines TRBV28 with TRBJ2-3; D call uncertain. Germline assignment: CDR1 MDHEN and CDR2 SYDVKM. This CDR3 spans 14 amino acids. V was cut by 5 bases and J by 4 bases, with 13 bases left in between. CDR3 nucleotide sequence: TGTGCCAGCAGTCCTAACGCTTCCCCAGATACGCAGTATTTT. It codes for CASSPNASPDTQYF.

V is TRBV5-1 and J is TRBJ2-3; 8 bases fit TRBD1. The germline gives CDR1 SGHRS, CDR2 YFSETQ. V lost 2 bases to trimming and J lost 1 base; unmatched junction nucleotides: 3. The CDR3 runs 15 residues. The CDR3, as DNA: TGCGCCAGCAGCTTACAGGGGGGAGGCACAGATACGCAGTATTTT. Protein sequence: CASSLQGGGTDTQYF.

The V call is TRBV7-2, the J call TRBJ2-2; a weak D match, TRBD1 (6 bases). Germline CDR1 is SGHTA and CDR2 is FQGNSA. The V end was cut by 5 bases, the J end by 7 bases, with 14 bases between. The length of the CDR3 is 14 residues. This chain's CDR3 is CASSPYRAHGELFF. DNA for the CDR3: TGTGCCAGCAGCCCATACAGGGCGCACGGGGAGCTGTTTTTT.

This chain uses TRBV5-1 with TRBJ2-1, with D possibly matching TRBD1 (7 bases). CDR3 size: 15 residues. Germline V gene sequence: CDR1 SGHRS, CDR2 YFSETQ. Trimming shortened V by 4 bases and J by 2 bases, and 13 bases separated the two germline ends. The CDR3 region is CASSLATGPYNEQFF. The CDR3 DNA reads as TGCGCCAGCAGCCTAGCGACAGGGCCCTACAATGAGCAGTTCTTC.

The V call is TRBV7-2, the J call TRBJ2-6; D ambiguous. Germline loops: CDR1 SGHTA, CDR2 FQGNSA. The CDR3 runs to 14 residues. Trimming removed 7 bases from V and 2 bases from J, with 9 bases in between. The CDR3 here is CASIIDTGANVLTF. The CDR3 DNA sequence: TGTGCCAGCATCATAGACACTGGGGCCAACGTCCTGACTTTC.

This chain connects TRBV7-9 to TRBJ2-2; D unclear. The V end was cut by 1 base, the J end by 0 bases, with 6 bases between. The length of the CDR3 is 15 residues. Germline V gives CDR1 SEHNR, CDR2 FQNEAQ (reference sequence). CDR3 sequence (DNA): TGTGCCAGCAGCTTAGGTGGAGCGAACACCGGGGAGCTGTTTTTT. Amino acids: CASSLGGANTGELFF.

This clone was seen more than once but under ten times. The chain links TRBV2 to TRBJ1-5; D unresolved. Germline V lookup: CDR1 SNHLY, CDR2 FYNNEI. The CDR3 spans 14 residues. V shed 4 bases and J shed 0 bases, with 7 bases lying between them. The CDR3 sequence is CASSGGISNQPQHF. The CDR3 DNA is TGTGCCAGCAGTGGCGGGATTAGCAATCAGCCCCAGCATTTT.

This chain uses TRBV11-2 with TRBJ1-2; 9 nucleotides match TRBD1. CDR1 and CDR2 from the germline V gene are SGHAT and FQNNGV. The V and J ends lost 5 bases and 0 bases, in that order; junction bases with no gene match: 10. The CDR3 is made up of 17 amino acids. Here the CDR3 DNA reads TGTGCCAGCAGCCGTAGGACAGGGGCCTCTCCTAACTATGGCTACACCTTC. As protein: CASSRRTGASPNYGYTF.

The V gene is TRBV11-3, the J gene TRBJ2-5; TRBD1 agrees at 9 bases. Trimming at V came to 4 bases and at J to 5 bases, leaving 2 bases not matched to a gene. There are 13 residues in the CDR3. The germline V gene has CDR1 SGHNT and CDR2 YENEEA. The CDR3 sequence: CASSSGTGETQYF. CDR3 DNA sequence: TGTGCCAGCAGCTCGGGGACAGGGGAGACCCAGTACTTC.

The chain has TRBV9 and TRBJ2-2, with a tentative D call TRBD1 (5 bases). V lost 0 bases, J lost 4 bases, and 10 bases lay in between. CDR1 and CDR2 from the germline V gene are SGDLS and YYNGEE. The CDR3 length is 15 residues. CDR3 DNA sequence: TGTGCCAGCAGCGTAGAAGGCAGGGCCACCGGGGAGCTGTTTTTT. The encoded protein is CASSVEGRATGELFF.

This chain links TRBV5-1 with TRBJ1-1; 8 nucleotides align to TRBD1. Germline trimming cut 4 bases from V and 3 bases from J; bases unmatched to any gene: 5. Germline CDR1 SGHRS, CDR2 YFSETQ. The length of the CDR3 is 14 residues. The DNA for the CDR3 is TGCGCCAGCAGCGCGACGACAGGGGACACTGAAGCTTTCTTT. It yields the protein CASSATTGDTEAFF.